Presented here are 30 T cell receptor beta chains from one specimen sequenced in a study of shared clonotypes between healthy human individuals. The method was immunoSEQ multiplex PCR; TCRdb's version includes in-frame clones alone and lacks a portion of them. The sample shows more than 2 million clones, around 95% of them seen only once. Sequences were obtained from naive CD4+ T cells sorted from blood. Subset given: CD45RA+ positively selected. The receptor set was obtained from a man younger than 30 in good health.

This chain links TRBV11-2 with TRBJ2-3, with a tentative D call TRBD1 (5 bases). Germline assignment: CDR1 SGHAT and CDR2 FQNNGV. CDR3 length equals 15 residues. Between the trimmed V and J ends, which lost 1 base and 2 bases, there was a span of 10 bases. CDR3 nucleotides: TGTGCCAGCAGCTTAGTAGGCAGGGCCACAGATACGCAGTATTTT. It is translated as CASSLVGRATDTQYF.

The chain employs TRBV10-3 and TRBJ2-5; 7 bases agree with TRBD2. The CDR3 covers 14 residues. Germline V gene data show CDR1 as ENHRY and CDR2 as SYGVKD. With V trimmed by 6 bases and J by 5 bases, 9 bases remained unmatched. This CDR3 is CAIRGTTQGETQYF. CDR3 in DNA: TGTGCCATCAGGGGGACTACCCAAGGGGAGACCCAGTACTTC.

The chain joins TRBV30 to TRBJ1-6; no reliable D call. CDR1 is GTSNPN, CDR2 SVGIG, per germline (reference sequence). The CDR3 is 12 amino acids. Trimming shortened V by 5 bases and J by 10 bases, and 12 bases separated the two germline ends. CDR3 region: CAWSYPGSPLHF. In DNA form, the CDR3 reads TGTGCCTGGTCATACCCGGGCTCACCCCTCCACTTT. Looking up the rest from reference TRBV30 and TRBJ1-6 gives the full variable domain: SQTIHQWPATLVQPVGSPLSLECTVEGTSNPNLYWYRQAAGRGLQLLFYSVGIGQISSEVPQNLSASRPQDRQFILSSKKLLLSDSGFYLCAWSYPGSPLHFGNGTRLTVT.

The chain recombines TRBV4-1 with TRBJ1-1, with a weak D call TRBD1 (6 bases). The V end lost 4 bases, the J end lost 3 bases, and 15 bases lay between the germline ends. Germline CDR1 and CDR2: MGHRA and YSYEKL. The CDR3 is 15 amino acids. The CDR3 nucleotides are TGCGCCAGCAGCCCCAGGGGCCCAGGGGACACTGAAGCTTTCTTT. Translated: CASSPRGPGDTEAFF.

The V call is TRBV2, the J call TRBJ1-2, with 7 bases lining up with TRBD1. Germline V lookup: CDR1 SNHLY, CDR2 FYNNEI. The CDR3 runs 14 residues. V trimming: 4 bases; J trimming: 2 bases; junction bases outside the gene matches: 4. CDR3: CASSGQGWNYGYTF. DNA of the CDR3: TGTGCCAGCAGTGGACAGGGCTGGAACTATGGCTACACCTTC.

In this sample, this clone turned up once. Other nucleotide sequences from this sample produce the same CDR3. This chain joins TRBV6-5 and TRBJ1-6, with TRBD1 matching 7 bases. Trimming took 0 bases from V and 6 from J; bases not matched to a gene: 2. The length of the CDR3 is 15 residues. Germline assignment: CDR1 MNHEY and CDR2 SVGAGI. The CDR3 sequence: CASSYSTGSNSPLHF. CDR3 bases: TGTGCCAGCAGTTACTCGACAGGGAGTAATTCACCCCTCCACTTT.

The V call is TRBV9, the J call TRBJ1-3, with 7 bases that match TRBD1. The germline gives CDR1 SGDLS, CDR2 YYNGEE. With V trimmed by 0 bases and J by 2 bases, 8 bases remained unmatched. The CDR3 has 17 residues. The CDR3 DNA reads TGTGCCAGCAGCGTAGCTTTAAGTGACAGGGCTGGAAACACCATATATTTT. Residues: CASSVALSDRAGNTIYF.

This clone was recorded only once. The gene calls are TRBV4-3 and TRBJ2-2, with D possibly being TRBD2 (6 bases). CDR1 LGHNA and CDR2 YSLEER come from the germline V gene. The ends were cut back, 0 bases at V and 3 bases at J, with 14 bases in the middle. This CDR3 has 17 residues. The CDR3: CASSQEGKAGDTGELFF. The CDR3 coding sequence is TGCGCCAGCAGCCAAGAGGGGAAAGCGGGCGACACCGGGGAGCTGTTTTTT.

V usage is TRBV10-3 and J usage is TRBJ2-7, with D perhaps matching TRBD1 (5 bases). Germline lookup yields CDR1 ENHRY and CDR2 SYGVKD. The ends were cut back, 7 bases at V and 2 bases at J, with 12 bases in the middle. The CDR3 length is 13 residues. This chain's CDR3 is CAITAGPAYEQYF. In DNA, the CDR3 is TGTGCCATCACAGCAGGGCCAGCCTACGAGCAGTACTTC.

This clone has a single count. The chain combines TRBV13 with TRBJ2-5; 8 nucleotides agree with TRBD2. The V segment lost 0 bases and the J segment 8 bases; nucleotides outside the gene matches: 5. This CDR3 has 14 amino acids. In germline, CDR1 is PRHDT, CDR2 FYEKMQ (reference sequence). The CDR3 loop reads CASSLGRGGGTQYF. CDR3 coding DNA: TGTGCCAGCAGCTTAGGCCGGGGGGGCGGTACCCAGTACTTC.

This chain joins TRBV7-2 and TRBJ1-5; no clear D gene. CDR3 length: 12 amino acids. V dropped 6 bases and J dropped 8 bases, with 11 bases sitting between them. Germline loops: CDR1 SGHTA, CDR2 FQGNSA. The chain's CDR3 is CASSFLNKPQHF. Written as DNA, the CDR3 is TGTGCCAGCAGTTTCCTGAATAAGCCCCAGCATTTT.

Remarks on this clone: Different DNA sequences within this sample yield the same CDR3. V is TRBV5-6 and J is TRBJ2-6; D may be TRBD2 (5 bases). Germline values: CDR1 SGHDT, CDR2 YYEEEE. Trimming took 0 bases from V and 4 from J, leaving 8 bases between them. The CDR3 consists of 15 residues. This CDR3 is CASSLGGNGANVLTF. Here the CDR3 DNA reads TGTGCCAGCAGCTTGGGAGGGAACGGGGCCAACGTCCTGACTTTC. Using reference TRBV5-6 and TRBJ2-6 for the parts outside the CDR3, the full variable domain is DAGVTQSPTHLIKTRGQQVTLRCSPKSGHDTVSWYQQALGQGPQFIFQYYEEEERQRGNFPDRFSGHQFPNYSSELNVNALLLGDSALYLCASSLGGNGANVLTFGAGSRLTVL.

The chain has TRBV18 and TRBJ2-7; weak D call: TRBD2 (6 bases). Between the trimmed V and J ends, which lost 3 bases and 7 bases, there was a span of 19 bases. The CDR3 runs to 15 residues. Germline V gives CDR1 KGHSH, CDR2 LQKENI. CDR3 nucleotide sequence: TGTGCCAGCTCACCTCGTGCGGGGCCCTCGGGGGAGCAGTACTTC. Translated, it gives CASSPRAGPSGEQYF.

V is TRBV29-1 and J is TRBJ2-3; D is unresolved. The CDR3 totals 14 residues. The V end lost 4 bases, the J end lost 2 bases, and 13 bases lay between the germline ends. Germline values: CDR1 SQVTM, CDR2 ANQGSEA. The chain's CDR3 is CSVAHPRYTDTQYF. CDR3 sequence (DNA): TGCAGCGTTGCCCACCCTCGTTACACAGATACGCAGTATTTT.

The rearrangement links TRBV5-4 to TRBJ1-1; D perhaps matches TRBD1 (5 bases). The CDR3 sequence is 15 residues long. V shed 3 bases and J shed 4 bases, with 16 bases lying between them. Per germline, CDR1 SGHNT and CDR2 YYREEE (reference sequence). CDR3 amino acids: CASSSTGAGVTEAFF. CDR3 coding DNA: TGTGCCAGCAGCTCTACCGGGGCCGGAGTCACTGAAGCTTTCTTT.

This clone was observed once. The chain couples TRBV15 to TRBJ2-3; TRBD2 agrees at 15 bases. Trimming at V came to 0 bases and at J to 2 bases, leaving 9 bases not matched to a gene. CDR1 and CDR2 from the germline V gene are LNHNV and YYDKDF (reference sequence). This CDR3 region has 20 residues. CDR3 in amino acids: CATSRDKGLAGGTSTDTQYF. CDR3 coding DNA: TGTGCCACCAGCAGAGATAAGGGACTAGCGGGAGGAACCTCCACAGATACGCAGTATTTT.

The chain combines TRBV7-9 with TRBJ2-1, with 11 bases identical to TRBD2. Unmatched junction bases numbered 1, after V lost 1 base and J lost 2 bases. The CDR3 runs 16 residues. The germline gives CDR1 SEHNR, CDR2 FQNEAQ (reference sequence). CDR3 in amino acids: CASSLGLAGTYNEQFF. The CDR3 region has the DNA TGTGCCAGCAGCTTAGGACTAGCGGGAACCTACAATGAGCAGTTCTTC.

The gene calls are TRBV7-2 and TRBJ1-5, with 7 bases identical to TRBD1. V was clipped by 4 bases and J by 1 base; unmatched bases: 13. CDR1 and CDR2 from the germline V gene are SGHTA and FQGNSA. The CDR3 is 18 amino acids. The chain's CDR3 is CASSSPGQKGLSNQPQHF. The DNA of the CDR3 is TGTGCCAGCAGCTCCCCGGGACAGAAGGGCTTGAGCAATCAGCCCCAGCATTTT.

The rearrangement links TRBV9 to TRBJ1-6; D is perhaps TRBD1 (5 bases). Germline V lookup: CDR1 SGDLS, CDR2 YYNGEE. The CDR3 contains 14 residues. V lost 3 bases to trimming and J lost 7 bases, with 11 bases between them. CDR3 nucleotide sequence: TGTGCCAGCAGCGCAGGGACGGTAAATTCACCCCTCCACTTT. It is translated as CASSAGTVNSPLHF.

This chain connects TRBV19 to TRBJ2-1, with D hard to call. Trimming pared 5 bases from V and 0 bases from J, leaving 14 bases between. CDR1 LNHDA and CDR2 SQIVND come from the germline V gene (reference sequence). CDR3 length: 16 residues. CDR3 residues: CASSPPPFRSYNEQFF. DNA for the CDR3: TGTGCCAGTAGTCCCCCCCCCTTCCGCTCCTACAATGAGCAGTTCTTC.

This clone was counted once. CDR3 DNA: TGTGCCAACCCCGGCGCTAGCGGGGGCCATCAAGAGACCCAGTACTTC. It translates to CANPGASGGHQETQYF. This chain uses TRBV2 with TRBJ2-5, with 10 bases fitting TRBD2. In germline, CDR1 is SNHLY, CDR2 FYNNEI. This CDR3 is built from 16 residues. Unmatched junction bases numbered 13, after V lost 10 bases and J lost 2 bases.

CDR3 loop: CSASENEKLFF. For the CDR3, the DNA is TGCAGTGCTTCTGAAAATGAAAAACTGTTTTTT. V and J are TRBV20-1 and TRBJ1-4; D is ambiguous. The CDR3 consists of 11 residues. Looked up from germline, CDR1 is DFQATT and CDR2 is SNEGSKA (reference sequence). The ends were cut back, 5 bases at V and 5 bases at J, with 6 bases in the middle.

The chain carries TRBV6-1 and TRBJ2-7; D is uncertain. V was pared by 4 bases and J by 5 bases, with 12 bases between. Germline CDR1 and CDR2: MNHNS and SASEGT. The CDR3 is 13 residues long. The CDR3 here is CASSGSARHEQYF. The CDR3 bases are TGTGCCAGCAGTGGAAGCGCCCGACACGAGCAGTACTTC.

Regarding this clone: Other DNA sequences in the same sample also yield this CDR3. The V call is TRBV5-1, the J call TRBJ1-5, with unresolved D. V was cut by 0 bases and J by 0 bases, with 7 bases left in between. CDR1 SGHRS and CDR2 YFSETQ come from the germline V gene. There are 15 residues in the CDR3. CDR3 loop: CASSLAGDSNQPQHF. CDR3 in DNA: TGCGCCAGCAGCTTGGCCGGAGATAGCAATCAGCCCCAGCATTTT.

The rearrangement links TRBV27 to TRBJ2-7; 11 bases match TRBD2. This CDR3 is built from 14 residues. In germline, CDR1 is MNHEY, CDR2 SMNVEV (reference sequence). The ends lost 8 bases at V and 3 bases at J; junction bases unmatched: 6. The CDR3 region has the DNA TGTGCCAGCTCAACTAGCGGGAGAAACTACGAGCAGTACTTC. This sequence encodes CASSTSGRNYEQYF.

The chain joins TRBV6-1 to TRBJ1-1; TRBD1 matches at 9 bases. Germline values: CDR1 MNHNS, CDR2 SASEGT. J lost 7 bases, V lost 6 bases, and 9 bases had no gene match. The CDR3 consists of 14 residues. The CDR3: CASRAGTGSYEAFF. CDR3 nucleotides: TGTGCCAGCAGAGCCGGGACAGGGTCCTATGAAGCTTTCTTT.

J is TRBJ2-7 and V is TRBV7-2; D gene uncertain. V shed 5 bases and J shed 3 bases, with 20 bases lying between them. CDR1 is SGHTA, CDR2 FQGNSA, per germline. This CDR3 contains 16 residues. The CDR3 nucleotides read TGTGCCAGCAGCCCGAGATTTGAGCTCCGGTACTACGAGCAGTACTTC. It specifies CASSPRFELRYYEQYF.

The gene calls are TRBV7-6 and TRBJ2-3, with TRBD1 as a possible D gene (5 bases). The V gene's germline CDR1 is SGHVS and CDR2 FNYEAQ. The CDR3 sequence is 13 residues long. V dropped 5 bases and J dropped 7 bases, with 13 bases sitting between them. The CDR3 region is CASSQGLAYTQYF. The CDR3, as DNA: TGTGCCAGCAGCCAGGGTCTGGCTTATACGCAGTATTTT.

A remark on this clone: At one end the junction does not follow the germline gene, possibly because of a read error. The V gene is TRBV10-3, the J gene TRBJ2-1, with TRBD2 matching over 14 bases. This CDR3 region has 18 residues. Per the germline V gene, CDR1 is ENHRY and CDR2 is SYGVKD. CDR3 loop: CATSERPGTSGSFNEQFF. The CDR3 DNA reads as TGTGCCACCAGTGAGCGTCCCGGGACTAGCGGGAGTTTCAATGAGCAGTTCTTC.

A remark on this clone: The junction does not match germline at one end; this may be a read error. V is TRBV7-7 and J is TRBJ2-2, with D possibly TRBD1 on 5 matching bases. Germline CDR1 SSHAT, CDR2 FNYEAQ (reference sequence). The length of the CDR3 is 12 residues. The CDR3 loop is CASSSRAGELFF. In DNA, the CDR3 is TGTGCTAGCAGCTCCAGGGCCGGGGAGCTGTTTTTT. Together with reference TRBV7-7 and TRBJ2-2, the CDR3 gives the full variable domain: GAGVSQSPRYKVTKRGQDVTLRCDPISSHATLYWYQQALGQGPEFLTYFNYEAQPDKSGLPSDRFSAERPEGSISTLTIQRTEQRDSAMYRCASSSRAGELFFGEGSRLTVL.